The text below deals with one T cell receptor beta chain. It was with 60 Vbeta and 13 Jbeta primers that the PCR ran. Here immunoSEQ multiplex PCR was the method, and the copy in TCRdb shows in-frame clones only, minus some. The data show around 90,000 clones, roughly 72% seen once. The sample originates from a study of cytomegalovirus exposure and HLA in healthy donors. The TCR originated in a man aged 25 to 45 in good health and CMV-seronegative. What was sequenced was PBMCs.

The CDR3 DNA reads as TGTGCCAGCAGTTATGCGGAACCCTATAATTCACCCCTCCACTTT. Amino acid sequence: CASSYAEPYNSPLHF. The chain is built from TRBV6-6 and TRBJ1-6; D uncertain. The CDR3 totals 15 residues. Trimming pared 3 bases from V and 2 bases from J, leaving 8 bases between. Germline assignment: CDR1 MNHNY and CDR2 SVGAGI (reference sequence).